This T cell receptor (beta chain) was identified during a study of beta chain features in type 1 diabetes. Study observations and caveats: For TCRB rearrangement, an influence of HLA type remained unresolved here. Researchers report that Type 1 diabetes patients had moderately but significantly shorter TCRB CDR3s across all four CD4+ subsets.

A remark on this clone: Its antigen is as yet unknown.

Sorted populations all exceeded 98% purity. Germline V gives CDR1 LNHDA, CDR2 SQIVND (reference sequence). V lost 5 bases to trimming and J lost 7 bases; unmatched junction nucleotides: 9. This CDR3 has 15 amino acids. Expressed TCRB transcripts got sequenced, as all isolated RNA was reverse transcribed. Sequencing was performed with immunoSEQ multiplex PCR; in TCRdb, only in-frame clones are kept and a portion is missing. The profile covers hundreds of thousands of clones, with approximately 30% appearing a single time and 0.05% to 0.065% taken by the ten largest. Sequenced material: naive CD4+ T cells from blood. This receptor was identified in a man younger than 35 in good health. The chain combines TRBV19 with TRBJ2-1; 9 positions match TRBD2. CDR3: CASSVGLAFVNEQFF. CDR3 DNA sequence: TGTGCCAGTAGTGTGGGACTAGCCTTTGTGAATGAGCAGTTCTTC. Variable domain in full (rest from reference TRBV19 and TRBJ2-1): DGGITQSPKYLFRKEGQNVTLSCEQNLNHDAMYWYRQDPGQGLRLIYYSQIVNDFQKGDIAEGYSVSREKKESFPLTVTSAQKNPTAFYLCASSVGLAFVNEQFFGPGTRLTVL.